The 24 T cell receptor beta chains in this list originate from one sample, sequenced in a study of blood T cell repertoires in COVID-19. Some clones are missing from TCRdb's copy, which holds only in-frame ones; the method was immunoSEQ multiplex PCR. The sample records around 100,000 clones, roughly 84% being singletons. Sequencing input: peripheral blood. These receptors all come from a man younger than 40 in a cohort sampled during active COVID-19.

This clone appeared a few times. DNA of the CDR3: TGTGCCAGCAGCACCGGGACAGGGAGCAATCAGCCCCAGCATTTT. Amino acid sequence: CASSTGTGSNQPQHF. The chain couples TRBV6-2 or TRBV6-3 to TRBJ1-5; 9 nucleotides match TRBD1. Germline V gene sequence: CDR1 MNHEY, CDR2 SVGEGT. This CDR3 region has 15 residues. Germline trimming cut 6 bases from V and 1 base from J; bases unmatched to any gene: 4.

This sequence joins TRBV30 and TRBJ2-1; 11 nucleotides agree with TRBD2. The J segment lost 8 bases and the V segment lost 5 bases, leaving 5 bases of the junction unmatched. The germline CDR1 and CDR2 sequences are GTSNPN and SVGIG (reference sequence). This CDR3 region has 13 residues. The CDR3 coding sequence is TGTGCCTGGCTAGCGGGGGGTAAATATGAGCAGTTCTTC. It codes for CAWLAGGKYEQFF.

This chain uses TRBV5-6 with TRBJ2-1; TRBD1 matches 8 bases. The CDR3 length is 14 residues. The V segment lost 1 base and the J segment 4 bases; nucleotides outside the gene matches: 1. Germline V gives CDR1 SGHDT, CDR2 YYEEEE. The CDR3 sequence: CASSLQGAYNEQFF. Written as DNA, the CDR3 is TGTGCCAGCAGCTTGCAGGGGGCTTACAATGAGCAGTTCTTC.

The V gene is TRBV13, the J gene TRBJ2-3; 12 positions agree with TRBD2. The germline V gene has CDR1 PRHDT and CDR2 FYEKMQ (reference sequence). The CDR3 loop spans 16 amino acids. The ends lost 5 bases at V and 2 bases at J; junction bases unmatched: 5. CDR3 in DNA: TGTGCCAGCAGCGCCCGACTAGCGGGGGCCACAGATACGCAGTATTTT. It translates to CASSARLAGATDTQYF.

In this sample, this clone turned up a few times. The J gene is TRBJ1-2, the V gene TRBV7-2; maybe TRBD1 (6 bases). The germline V gene has CDR1 SGHTA and CDR2 FQGNSA. This CDR3 contains 12 residues. V lost 1 base, J lost 11 bases, and 11 bases lay in between. The CDR3 sequence: CASSLGGGGYTF. CDR3 DNA: TGTGCCAGCAGCTTAGGAGGGGGTGGGTACACCTTC.

V gene TRBV3-1 (or the pseudogene TRBV3-2) combines with J gene TRBJ2-6, with D possibly matching TRBD2 (5 bases). CDR3 length: 15 amino acids. Germline V gives CDR1 LGHDT, CDR2 YNNKEL (reference sequence). Trimming pared 3 bases from V and 0 bases from J, leaving 6 bases between. The CDR3 here is CASSQRVSGANVLTF. The CDR3, as DNA: TGTGCCAGCAGCCAGAGGGTCTCTGGGGCCAACGTCCTGACTTTC.

The genes are TRBV3-1 (or the pseudogene TRBV3-2) and TRBJ1-6, with TRBD1 identical over 7 bases. The CDR3 length is 14 residues. The J segment lost 7 bases and the V segment lost 4 bases, leaving 4 bases of the junction unmatched. Germline values: CDR1 LGHDT, CDR2 YNNKEL (reference sequence). As DNA, the CDR3 is TGTGCCAGCAGCCTCGGGGACAGAAATTCACCCCTCCACTTT. This encodes CASSLGDRNSPLHF.

This chain connects TRBV7-2 to TRBJ2-3; TRBD2 agrees at 9 bases. Trimming at V came to 5 bases and at J to 1 base, leaving 4 bases not matched to a gene. The CDR3 is 15 amino acids. Germline V gives CDR1 SGHTA, CDR2 FQGNSA. The CDR3 DNA reads as TGTGCCAGCAGCCCGTCTAGCGGGGGCACAGATACGCAGTATTTT. Amino acid sequence: CASSPSSGGTDTQYF.

This rearrangement joins TRBV2 to TRBJ2-5, with 10 bases fitting TRBD1. The length of the CDR3 is 15 residues. The trim removed 4 bases at V and 5 bases at J, leaving 7 bases unmatched. The V gene's germline CDR1 is SNHLY and CDR2 FYNNEI. The CDR3 protein is CASSAKTGGVETQYF. DNA for the CDR3: TGTGCCAGCAGTGCGAAGACAGGGGGCGTGGAGACCCAGTACTTC.

This clone was observed a single time. J is TRBJ2-5 and V is TRBV30, with D perhaps TRBD1 (5 bases). The CDR3 runs 16 residues. V was cut by 3 bases and J by 2 bases, with 19 bases left in between. Germline V gives CDR1 GTSNPN, CDR2 SVGIG (reference sequence). CDR3 sequence reads: CAWSGSLARAQETQYF. The CDR3 DNA reads TGTGCCTGGAGCGGATCCCTCGCCAGGGCTCAAGAGACCCAGTACTTC. Drawing the rest from reference TRBV30 and TRBJ2-5, the complete variable domain is SQTIHQWPATLVQPVGSPLSLECTVEGTSNPNLYWYRQAAGRGLQLLFYSVGIGQISSEVPQNLSASRPQDRQFILSSKKLLLSDSGFYLCAWSGSLARAQETQYFGPGTRLLVL.

The V call is TRBV5-4, the J call TRBJ2-5, with D perhaps TRBD1 (5 bases). CDR3 length: 13 residues. Germline assignment: CDR1 SGHNT and CDR2 YYREEE (reference sequence). V was trimmed by 4 bases and J by 5 bases, leaving 12 bases between them. For the CDR3, the DNA is TGTGCCAGCAGCAGTATGGGGCAGGAGACCCAGTACTTC. Its translation: CASSSMGQETQYF.

The chain uses TRBV18 and TRBJ2-3; 9 bases are a match to TRBD2. Germline V gives CDR1 KGHSH, CDR2 LQKENI. The V gene end was trimmed by 3 bases and the J gene end by 1 base; junction bases not matched to a gene: 2. The CDR3 has 15 residues. The CDR3 reads CASSPSGGGTDTQYF. CDR3 in DNA: TGTGCCAGCTCACCTAGCGGGGGCGGCACAGATACGCAGTATTTT.

The chain combines TRBV2 with TRBJ1-5, with no clear D. Per germline, CDR1 SNHLY and CDR2 FYNNEI. The germline V and J ends were trimmed by 4 bases and 0 bases, with 4 bases remaining between them. There are 13 residues in the CDR3. The CDR3 region is CASSADSNQPQHF. The CDR3 DNA reads as TGTGCCAGCAGTGCAGATAGCAATCAGCCCCAGCATTTT.

V is TRBV19 and J is TRBJ1-3; 7 bases match TRBD1. The length of the CDR3 is 17 residues. Trimming took 4 bases from V and 0 from J; bases not matched to a gene: 9. The V gene's germline CDR1 is LNHDA and CDR2 SQIVND (reference sequence). Written as DNA, the CDR3 is TGTGCCAGTAGTAAAAGGGGGCGGTTGATCTCTGGAAACACCATATATTTT. It yields the protein CASSKRGRLISGNTIYF. The full variable domain, rest sourced from reference TRBV19 and TRBJ1-3, is DGGITQSPKYLFRKEGQNVTLSCEQNLNHDAMYWYRQDPGQGLRLIYYSQIVNDFQKGDIAEGYSVSREKKESFPLTVTSAQKNPTAFYLCASSKRGRLISGNTIYFGEGSWLTVV.

This clone was observed once. The chain carries TRBV19 and TRBJ2-1, with 7 bases fitting TRBD1. CDR1 and CDR2 (germline): LNHDA, SQIVND (reference sequence). V lost 5 bases and J lost 6; bases outside the gene matches: 7. The CDR3 contains 14 residues. The CDR3 reads CASSETGNSNEQFF. The CDR3 coding sequence is TGTGCCAGTAGTGAGACAGGGAACTCCAATGAGCAGTTCTTC.

The chain couples TRBV2 to TRBJ1-2; possibly TRBD1 for D (6 bases). Trimming took 4 bases from V and 7 from J, leaving 10 bases between them. From germline, CDR1 is SNHLY and CDR2 FYNNEI. The CDR3 is 12 amino acids. The CDR3 region is CASSVGGRGYTF. Written as DNA, the CDR3 is TGTGCCAGCAGTGTAGGGGGACGTGGCTACACCTTC.

On this clone: The junction departs from the called germline gene at one end, perhaps through a read error. J is TRBJ1-5 and V is TRBV5-1; TRBD1 matches 7 bases. This CDR3 is built from 16 residues. Per the germline V gene, CDR1 is SGHRS and CDR2 is YFSETQ. For the CDR3, the DNA is TGCGCCAGCAGCTTGGTCCCAGGGGGGTTCAATGAGCCCCAGCATTTT. It yields the protein CASSLVPGGFNEPQHF.

The chain has TRBV5-5 and TRBJ1-1; the D is unclear. From germline, CDR1 is SGHKS and CDR2 YYEKEE (reference sequence). This CDR3 region has 15 residues. With 1 base removed from V and 4 bases from J, the gap between germline ends came to 14 bases. The CDR3 nucleotides read TGTGCCAGCAGCTTGCTCCCACGGGATGGCACTGAAGCTTTCTTT. Encoded protein: CASSLLPRDGTEAFF.

V gene TRBV6-6 combines with J gene TRBJ1-1; D remains unclear. The V gene lost 5 bases and the J gene lost 4 bases, with 11 bases spanning the gap. Germline loops: CDR1 MNHNY, CDR2 SVGAGI (reference sequence). The CDR3 runs to 13 residues. CDR3 protein: CASSRTGGTEAFF. The CDR3 DNA sequence: TGTGCCAGCAGTCGAACGGGTGGCACTGAAGCTTTCTTT.

This clone was counted only a few times. The chain links TRBV5-8 to TRBJ2-1; a weak D match, TRBD1 (5 bases). CDR1 and CDR2 from the germline V gene are SGHTS and YDEGEE. The CDR3 sequence is 11 residues long. V lost 0 bases and J 13 bases, leaving 8 bases between the germline ends. This chain's CDR3 is CASSLDRGQFF. In DNA form, the CDR3 reads TGTGCCAGCAGCTTGGATAGGGGCCAGTTCTTC.

This chain joins TRBV7-2 and TRBJ2-5; D possibly corresponds to TRBD2 (5 bases). This CDR3 is built from 16 residues. Trimming shortened V by 5 bases and J by 5 bases, and 21 bases separated the two germline ends. The V gene's germline CDR1 is SGHTA and CDR2 FQGNSA. The CDR3 loop is CASSPTTGSWRETQYF. The CDR3 DNA sequence: TGTGCCAGCAGCCCCACCACGGGATCCTGGAGGGAGACCCAGTACTTC. Full variable domain (remainder filled in from reference TRBV7-2 and TRBJ2-5): GAGVSQSPSNKVTEKGKDVELRCDPISGHTALYWYRQSLGQGLEFLIYFQGNSAPDKSGLPSDRFSAERTGGSVSTLTIQRTQQEDSAVYLCASSPTTGSWRETQYFGPGTRLLVL.

The V and J genes are TRBV5-4 and TRBJ1-2; 8 bases are a match to TRBD1. The CDR3 sequence is 15 residues long. The ends lost 2 bases at V and 5 bases at J; junction bases unmatched: 8. Germline assignment: CDR1 SGHNT and CDR2 YYREEE (reference sequence). This CDR3 reads CASSLPGQDRYGYTF. CDR3 bases: TGTGCCAGCAGCTTACCGGGACAGGACCGGTATGGCTACACCTTC.

This clone was recorded only once. The chain employs TRBV6-1 and TRBJ2-7, with a tentative D call TRBD2 (5 bases). This CDR3 is built from 15 residues. Germline V gene lookup returns CDR1 MNHNS and CDR2 SASEGT. Trimming left V 3 bases short and J 3 bases short, with 15 bases between. The DNA of the CDR3 is TGTGCCAGCAGTGAGCTAGCTGGGTACTACTACGAGCAGTACTTC. It codes for CASSELAGYYYEQYF.

The V gene is TRBV7-2, the J gene TRBJ1-1, with TRBD1 matching 8 bases. The ends lost 3 bases at V and 2 bases at J; junction bases unmatched: 11. Germline CDR1 SGHTA, CDR2 FQGNSA. The CDR3 has 17 residues. This chain's CDR3 is CASSFYRGTRSNTEAFF. DNA for the CDR3: TGTGCCAGCAGCTTCTACAGGGGGACACGGTCCAACACTGAAGCTTTCTTT.